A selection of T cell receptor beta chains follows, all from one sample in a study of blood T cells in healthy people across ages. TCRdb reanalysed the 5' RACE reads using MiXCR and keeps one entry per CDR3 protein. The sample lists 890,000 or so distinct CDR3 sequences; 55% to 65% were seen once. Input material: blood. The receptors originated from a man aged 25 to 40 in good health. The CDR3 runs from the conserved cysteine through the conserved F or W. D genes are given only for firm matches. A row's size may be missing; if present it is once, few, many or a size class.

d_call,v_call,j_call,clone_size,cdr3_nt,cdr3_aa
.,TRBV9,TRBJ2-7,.,TGTGCCAGCAGCGGGACCCGGGGCAACTCCTACGAGCAGTACTTC,CASSGTRGNSYEQYF
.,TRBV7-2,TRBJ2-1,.,TGTGCCAGCAGCTCCGGGACCGTGGCCTACAATGAGCAGTTCTTC,CASSSGTVAYNEQFF
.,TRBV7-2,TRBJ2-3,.,TGTGCCAGCAGCCCCGGGTCTCGAGGAAATACGCAGTATTTT,CASSPGSRGNTQYF
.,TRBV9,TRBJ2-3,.,TGTGCCAGCAGCGTAGAGGGGCGGGGACCAGATACGCAGTATTTT,CASSVEGRGPDTQYF
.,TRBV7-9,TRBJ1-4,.,TGTGCCAGCAGCGGATCCAACTTAGCAAAACTGTTTTTT,CASSGSNLAKLFF
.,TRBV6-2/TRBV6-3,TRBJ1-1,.,TGTGCCAGCGAAGGGGTCACGAACACTGAAGCTTTCTTT,CASEGVTNTEAFF
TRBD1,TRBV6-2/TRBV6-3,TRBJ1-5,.,TGTGCCAGCAGCAAGGAACCGGGACAGGGTCTCGTGGCCCAGCATTTT,CASSKEPGQGLVAQHF
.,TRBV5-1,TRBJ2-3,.,TGCGCCAGCAGCTTTTTCGGTACAGGTAGCACAGATACGCAGTATTTT,CASSFFGTGSTDTQYF
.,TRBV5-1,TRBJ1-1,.,TGCACCAGCAGCTTTGGTGGGGGCACTGAAGCTTTCTTT,CTSSFGGGTEAFF
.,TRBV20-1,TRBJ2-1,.,TGCAGTGCTAGTGCAGGGGGGGCCAGTTATGAGCAGTTCTTC,CSASAGGASYEQFF
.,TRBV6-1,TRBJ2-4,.,TGTGCCAGCAGTGAAACCTATGAAGAGACAGACTACGAGCAGTATTTC,CASSETYEETDYEQYF
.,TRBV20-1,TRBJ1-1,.,TGCAGTGTATGGGGTGCGGGGGCCGGGGTGAACACTGGAGCTTTCTTT,CSVWGAGAGVNTGAFF
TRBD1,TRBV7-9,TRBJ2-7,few,TGTGCCAGCAGCGCAGGGACAGGGGGCTCCTACGAGCAGTACTTC,CASSAGTGGSYEQYF
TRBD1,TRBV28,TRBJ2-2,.,TGTGCCAGCATCTCTGTGGGGGACAGGGGGCCCGGGGAGCTGTTTTTT,CASISVGDRGPGELFF
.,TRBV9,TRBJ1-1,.,TGTGCCAGCAGCGTAGGTGGGGTGAACACTGAAGCTTTCTTT,CASSVGGVNTEAFF
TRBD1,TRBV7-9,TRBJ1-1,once,TGTGCCAGCAGCTTTTCAGGGGGCGCCCCTGAAGCTTTCTTT,CASSFSGGAPEAFF
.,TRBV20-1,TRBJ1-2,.,TGCAGTGCTAGAGATTTAGCGAGGGACGTCTATGGCTACACCTTC,CSARDLARDVYGYTF
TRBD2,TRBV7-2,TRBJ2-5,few,TGTGCCAGCAGCCCTTCTAGCGGGGGGTACCAAGAGACCCAGTACTTC,CASSPSSGGYQETQYF
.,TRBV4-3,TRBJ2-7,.,TGCGCCAGCAGCCCAGTGGACACCTCCTACGAGCAGTACTTC,CASSPVDTSYEQYF
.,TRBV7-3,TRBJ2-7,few,TGTGCCAGCAGCCAAACAGTGACCTACGAGCAGTACTTC,CASSQTVTYEQYF
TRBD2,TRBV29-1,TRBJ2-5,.,TGCAGCGTAGACCTAGCGGGGGCGATCCAAGAGACCCAGTACTTC,CSVDLAGAIQETQYF
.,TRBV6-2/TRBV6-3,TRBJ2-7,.,TGTGCCAGCAGTTCTCTGTGGACTGGGTACTACGAGCAGTACTTC,CASSSLWTGYYEQYF
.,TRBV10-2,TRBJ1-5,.,TGCGCCAGCAGTGAGGAACAGATCTGGAGTCAGCCCCAGCATTTT,CASSEEQIWSQPQHF
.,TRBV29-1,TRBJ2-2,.,TGCAGCGTTGAGGGCGAGGGGCGAGGAACCGGGGAGCTGTTTTTT,CSVEGEGRGTGELFF
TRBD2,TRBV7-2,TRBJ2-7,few,TGTGCCAGCAGCTTAGCAGGTCTAGCGGGGGACGAGCAGTACTTC,CASSLAGLAGDEQYF
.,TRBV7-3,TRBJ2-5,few,TGTGCCAGCAGCCAAGGGGTAGGGTACCAAGAGACCCAGTACTTC,CASSQGVGYQETQYF
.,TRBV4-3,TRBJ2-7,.,TGCGCCAGCAGCCATGATCTCCGGGGAGGCACCTACGAGCAGTACTTC,CASSHDLRGGTYEQYF
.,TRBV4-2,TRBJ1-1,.,TGTGCCAGCAGCCAAGGACGGTTTCAGGAAGCTTTCTTT,CASSQGRFQEAFF
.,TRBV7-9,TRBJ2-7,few,TGTGCCAGCAGCCGAGTGAATGACGAGCAGTACTTC,CASSRVNDEQYF
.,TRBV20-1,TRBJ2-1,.,TGCAGTGCTAGGGGATGGGTGCAGTACAATGAGCAGTTCTTC,CSARGWVQYNEQFF
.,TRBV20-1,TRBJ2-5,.,TGCAGTGTCCCGGATAACCAAGAGACCCAGTACTTC,CSVPDNQETQYF
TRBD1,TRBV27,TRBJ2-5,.,TGTGCCAGCAGCTCACCCCGGACAGGGAGAGGTGAGCAGTACTTC,CASSSPRTGRGEQYF
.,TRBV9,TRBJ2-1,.,TGTGCCAGCAGCGTAGCCGGGATCTATGAGCAGTTCTTC,CASSVAGIYEQFF
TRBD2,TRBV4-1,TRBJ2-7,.,TGCGCCAGCAGCCACACTAGCGGGAGTGCTTACGAGCAGTACTTC,CASSHTSGSAYEQYF
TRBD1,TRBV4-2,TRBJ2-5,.,TGTGCCAGCAGCCAAGAGGGGACAGGGCCGACTGTCCAAGAGACCCAGTACTTC,CASSQEGTGPTVQETQYF
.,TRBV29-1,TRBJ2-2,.,TGCAGCGTGAAAAGGGAGCTGTTTTTT,CSVKRELFF
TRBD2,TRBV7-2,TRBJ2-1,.,TGTGCCAGCATAGCTTTTACTAGCGGGGCCCAAAGTACTGAGCAGTTCTTC,CASIAFTSGAQSTEQFF